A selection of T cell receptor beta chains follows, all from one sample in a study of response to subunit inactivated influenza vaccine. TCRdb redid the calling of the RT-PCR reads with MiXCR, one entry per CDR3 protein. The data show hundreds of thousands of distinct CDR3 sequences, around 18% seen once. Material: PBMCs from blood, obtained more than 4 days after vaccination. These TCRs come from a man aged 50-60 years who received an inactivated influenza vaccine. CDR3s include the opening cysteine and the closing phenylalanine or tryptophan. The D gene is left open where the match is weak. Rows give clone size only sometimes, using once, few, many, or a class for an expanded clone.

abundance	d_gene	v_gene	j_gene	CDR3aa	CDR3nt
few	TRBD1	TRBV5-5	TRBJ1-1	CASSPLQGVNTEAFF	TGTGCCAGCAGCCCATTACAGGGGGTGAACACTGAAGCTTTCTTT
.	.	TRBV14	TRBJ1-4	CASSQLNEKLFF	TGTGCCAGCAGCCAACTCAATGAAAAACTGTTTTTT
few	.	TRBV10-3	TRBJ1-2	CAISEGREKGGYTF	TGTGCCATCAGTGAGGGAAGGGAAAAGGGTGGCTACACCTTC
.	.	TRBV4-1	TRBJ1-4	CASSQDWAERLFF	TGCGCCAGCAGCCAAGATTGGGCCGAAAGACTGTTTTTT
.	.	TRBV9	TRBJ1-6	CASSMGGGNSPLHF	TGTGCCAGCAGCATGGGGGGAGGTAATTCACCCCTCCACTTT
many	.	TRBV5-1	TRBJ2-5	CASSRGQIQETQYF	TGCGCCAGCAGCAGAGGACAGATCCAAGAGACCCAGTACTTC
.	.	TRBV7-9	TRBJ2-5	CASSSKKPQETQYF	TGTGCCAGCAGCTCTAAAAAGCCTCAAGAGACCCAGTACTTC
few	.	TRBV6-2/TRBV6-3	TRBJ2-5	CASSYSEGWDKETQYF	TGTGCCAGCAGTTACTCTGAGGGATGGGACAAAGAGACCCAGTACTTC
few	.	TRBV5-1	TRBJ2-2	CASSLSEAGELFF	TGCGCCAGCAGCTTGTCCGAAGCCGGGGAGCTGTTTTTT
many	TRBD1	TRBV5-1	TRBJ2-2	CASSLRQGNTGELFF	TGCGCCAGCAGCCTAAGACAGGGAAACACCGGGGAGCTGTTTTTT
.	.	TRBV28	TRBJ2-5	CASSLPSLLETQYF	TGTGCCAGCAGTTTACCCTCCCTATTGGAGACCCAGTACTTC
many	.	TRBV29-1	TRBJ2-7	CSANIGSGAYEQYF	TGCAGCGCCAACATCGGGTCGGGGGCCTACGAGCAGTACTTC
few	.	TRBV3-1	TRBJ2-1	CASRRGGLTYNEQFF	TGTGCCAGCAGGCGTGGTGGGCTTACCTACAATGAGCAGTTCTTC
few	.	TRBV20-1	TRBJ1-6	CSARSGARSPLHF	TGCAGTGCTAGATCGGGGGCGCGGTCACCCCTCCACTTT
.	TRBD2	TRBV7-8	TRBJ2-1	CASSLVGRGGLSEQFF	TGTGCCAGCAGCTTAGTTGGGCGGGGGGGCCTTAGTGAGCAGTTCTTC
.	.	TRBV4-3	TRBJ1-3	CASSQGSRAGNTIYF	TGCGCCAGCAGCCAAGGAAGCAGGGCTGGAAACACCATATATTTT
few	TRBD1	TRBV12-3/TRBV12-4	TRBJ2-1	CASSTGTGADNEQFF	TGTGCCAGCAGCACCGGGACAGGGGCTGACAATGAGCAGTTCTTC
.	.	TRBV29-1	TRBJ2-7	CSVEDRGTDTTYEQYF	TGCAGCGTTGAAGATCGTGGTACGGACACCACCTACGAGCAGTACTTC
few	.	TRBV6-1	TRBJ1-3	CASSPPDSFFQGNTIYF	TGTGCCAGCAGTCCCCCCGACTCATTCTTTCAGGGAAACACCATATATTTT
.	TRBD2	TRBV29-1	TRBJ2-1	CSVEDLLAGENEQFF	TGCAGCGTTGAAGATCTCCTAGCGGGAGAGAATGAGCAGTTCTTC
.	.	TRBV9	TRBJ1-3	CASSARSSGNTIYF	TGTGCCAGCAGCGCCAGGAGCTCTGGAAACACCATATATTTT
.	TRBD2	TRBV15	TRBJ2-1	CATSREGGILAAPYNEQFF	TGTGCCACCAGCAGAGAAGGGGGGATACTAGCGGCTCCCTACAATGAGCAGTTCTTC
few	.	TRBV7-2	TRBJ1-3	CASSLSRTPGNTIYF	TGTGCCAGCAGCTTATCGAGGACCCCCGGAAACACCATATATTTT
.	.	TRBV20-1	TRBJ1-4	CSARERSWGGEKLFF	TGCAGTGCTAGAGAGCGCTCATGGGGAGGCGAAAAACTGTTTTTT
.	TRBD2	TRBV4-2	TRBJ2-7	CASSQGAGLAGAYEQYF	TGTGCCAGCAGCCAAGGGGCTGGACTAGCGGGAGCCTACGAGCAGTACTTC
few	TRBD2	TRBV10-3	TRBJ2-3	CAISGGGSGGPDTQYF	TGTGCCATCAGCGGGGGGGGAAGCGGGGGTCCAGATACGCAGTATTTT
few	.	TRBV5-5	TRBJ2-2	CASRDNWATGELFF	TGTGCCAGCCGGGACAACTGGGCCACCGGGGAGCTGTTTTTT
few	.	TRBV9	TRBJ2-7	CASSSGRGRDEQYF	TGTGCCAGCAGCTCGGGACGGGGTCGGGACGAGCAGTACTTC
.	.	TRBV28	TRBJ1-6	CASRSQGSWNSPLHF	TGTGCCAGCAGGTCACAGGGCAGCTGGAATTCACCCCTCCACTTT
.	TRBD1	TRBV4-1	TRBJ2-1	CASSHPGQGNNEQFF	TGCGCCAGCAGCCACCCGGGACAGGGGAACAATGAGCAGTTCTTC
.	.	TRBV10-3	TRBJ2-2	CAIERGTGELFF	TGTGCCATCGAGAGGGGCACCGGGGAGCTGTTTTTT